The rows below give T cell receptor beta chains drawn from one sample of a study of control samples from healthy donors and cancer patients. Here immunoSEQ multiplex PCR was the method, and the copy in TCRdb shows in-frame clones only, minus some. Of over 100,000 clones listed, roughly 89% were seen once; the top ten hold around 6%. Source material: blood. These receptors came from a man aged 18 to 29 in good health. The CDR3 runs from the conserved cysteine through the conserved F or W. D genes are given only for firm matches. The size of a clone is reported for some rows only, either as once, few or many, or as a class for expanded clones.

V gene	clone size	J gene	D gene	CDR3 DNA	CDR3 protein
TRBV5-1	-	TRBJ2-3	TRBD2	TGCGCCAGCGTCTCGGGACTAGCGGGGAAAAGCACAGATACGCAGTATTTT	CASVSGLAGKSTDTQYF
TRBV5-4	-	TRBJ2-7	TRBD2	TGTGCCAGCAGCTTGGTAGCGGGGGGACTCTACGAGCAGTACTTC	CASSLVAGGLYEQYF
TRBV14	once	TRBJ2-1	TRBD2	TGTGCCAGCAGCCAAGGTCTAGCGGGTTATCGCTCCTACAATGAGCAGTTCTTC	CASSQGLAGYRSYNEQFF
TRBV27	-	TRBJ2-1	-	TGTGCCAGCAGTTTAAACCCCCCCAATGAGCAGTTCTTC	CASSLNPPNEQFF
TRBV9	-	TRBJ2-2	-	TGTGCCAGCAGCGTAGAATTTAGGGGGGGCCCCGGGGAGCTGTTTTTT	CASSVEFRGGPGELFF
TRBV2	-	TRBJ1-3	-	TGTGCCAGCAGGACCGCGGGGGGGCGGTCTGGAAACACCATATATTTT	CASRTAGGRSGNTIYF
TRBV5-1	-	TRBJ1-4	-	TGCGCCAGCAGCCCCGAGGGGGTTGGCGAAAAACTGTTTTTT	CASSPEGVGEKLFF
TRBV4-1	-	TRBJ2-3	-	TGCGCCAGCAGCCAGGGGACAAGTTTGGATACGCAGTATTTT	CASSQGTSLDTQYF
TRBV5-5	-	TRBJ2-7	-	TGTGCCAGCAGCAATTCTCCCCAGGGTTTATACGAGCAGTACTTC	CASSNSPQGLYEQYF
TRBV7-9	-	TRBJ1-6	TRBD1	TGTGCCAGCAGCTTAATAGGGACAGATAATTCACCCCTCCACTTT	CASSLIGTDNSPLHF
TRBV19	-	TRBJ2-5	-	TGTGCCAGTATTGGGAGAGGGGAACAAGAGACCCAGTACTTC	CASIGRGEQETQYF
TRBV2	-	TRBJ2-7	TRBD1	TGTGCCAGCAAGGACAGGACCGTCTACGAGCAGTACTTC	CASKDRTVYEQYF
TRBV5-4	-	TRBJ1-1	-	TGTGCCAGCAGCCTCACAGGGAACACTGAAGCTTTCTTT	CASSLTGNTEAFF
TRBV7-9	few	TRBJ2-3	TRBD2	TGTGCCAGCAGTTTACCCTGGAGGCTAGCGGGGACGACAGATACGCAGTATTTT	CASSLPWRLAGTTDTQYF
TRBV25-1	once	TRBJ2-1	TRBD2	TGTGCCAGCAGGCCGGGAGGCGGGGGGTCCGGAAATGAGCAGTTCTTC	CASRPGGGGSGNEQFF
TRBV19	-	TRBJ2-5	TRBD1	TGTGCCAGTAGCCGCGGGACAGGGGGCGAGACCCAGTACTTC	CASSRGTGGETQYF